This TCR beta chain was observed in a study of CD8 T cells in ankylosing spondylitis. Study results and caveats: Previously reported in reactive arthritis synovial fluid and blood were some of the motif variants. Reported data indicate significant enrichment of disease-linked clones within matched ankylosing spondylitis synovial fluid. A TCR beta motif made of roughly eight highly homologous variants seemed typical of ankylosing spondylitis blood.

This clonotype was seen more than once but under ten times. Antigen: not known. The germline gives CDR1 LGHNA, CDR2 YNFKEQ. Trimming took 0 bases from V and 2 from J, leaving 14 bases between them. This CDR3 has 16 amino acids. Library preparation for TCR beta used quantitative 5'-RACE with molecular barcodes. TCRdb fed the 5' RACE reads into MiXCR, producing one record per CDR3 protein. Of 120,000 or so distinct CDR3 sequences in the sample, roughly 13% were seen once. This sequence joins TRBV4-2 and TRBJ2-7; perhaps TRBD2 as D (6 bases). The TCR was taken from a female donor with ankylosing spondylitis or in good health (not recorded which). The sample consisted of blood, either unsorted or a sorted T cell fraction (not recorded which). The chain's CDR3 is CASSQDLGGDPYEQYF. The CDR3 DNA sequence: TGTGCCAGCAGCCAAGATCTCGGGGGAGACCCCTACGAGCAGTACTTC.